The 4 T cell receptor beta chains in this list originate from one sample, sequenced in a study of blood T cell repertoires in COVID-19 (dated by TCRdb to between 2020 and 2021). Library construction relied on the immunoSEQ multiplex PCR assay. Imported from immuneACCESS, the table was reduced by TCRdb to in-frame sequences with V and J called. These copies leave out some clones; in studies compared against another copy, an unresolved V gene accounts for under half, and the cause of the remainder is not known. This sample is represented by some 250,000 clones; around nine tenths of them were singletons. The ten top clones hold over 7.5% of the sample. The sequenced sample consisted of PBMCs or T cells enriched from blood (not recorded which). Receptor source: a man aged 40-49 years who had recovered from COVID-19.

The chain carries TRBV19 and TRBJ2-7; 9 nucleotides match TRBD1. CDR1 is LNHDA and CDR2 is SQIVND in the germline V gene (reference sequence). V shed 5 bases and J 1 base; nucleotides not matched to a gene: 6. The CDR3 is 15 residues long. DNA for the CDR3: TGTGCCAGTAGTGCCTCAGGACAGGGGTCCTACGAGCAGTACTTC. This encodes CASSASGQGSYEQYF. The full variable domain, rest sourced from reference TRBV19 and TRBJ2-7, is DGGITQSPKYLFRKEGQNVTLSCEQNLNHDAMYWYRQDPGQGLRLIYYSQIVNDFQKGDIAEGYSVSREKKESFPLTVTSAQKNPTAFYLCASSASGQGSYEQYFGPGTRLTVT.

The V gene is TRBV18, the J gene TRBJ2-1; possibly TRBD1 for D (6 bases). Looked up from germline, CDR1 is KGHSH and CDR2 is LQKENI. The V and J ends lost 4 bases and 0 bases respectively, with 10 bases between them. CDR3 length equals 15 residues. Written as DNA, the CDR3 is TGTGCCAGCTCACTTACAGGGAGCTCCTACAATGAGCAGTTCTTC. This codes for CASSLTGSSYNEQFF.

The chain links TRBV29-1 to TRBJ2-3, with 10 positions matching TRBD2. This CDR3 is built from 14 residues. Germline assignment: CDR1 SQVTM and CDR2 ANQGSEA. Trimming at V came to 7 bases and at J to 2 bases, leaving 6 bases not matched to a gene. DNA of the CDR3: TGCAGCGCCCATAGCGGGAGGTCCACAGATACGCAGTATTTT. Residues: CSAHSGRSTDTQYF.

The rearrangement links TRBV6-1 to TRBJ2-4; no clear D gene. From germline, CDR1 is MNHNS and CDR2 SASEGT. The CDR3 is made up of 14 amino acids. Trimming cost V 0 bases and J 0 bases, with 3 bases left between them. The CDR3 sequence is CASSEALAKNIQYF. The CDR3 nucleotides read TGTGCCAGCAGTGAAGCCCTAGCCAAAAACATTCAGTACTTC.